This TCR beta chain comes out of a study of T cells in Graves' hyperthyroidism and ophthalmopathy. This clonotype has a handful of counts. No antigen is known for it. Notes on the study in general: Most thyroid clonotypes that were expanded above 0.001 also turned up in blood.

Stable Graves' hyperthyroidism denoted no ophthalmopathy progression over 18 months. Pregnant or lactating patients were excluded, as were those with uncontrolled infection or other autoimmune disease. Orbital computed tomography and thyroid ultrasound, together with serum TRAb and thyroxine and clinical symptoms, were used for diagnoses. The germline gives CDR1 SGHAT, CDR2 FQNNGV. V was cut by 3 bases and J by 9 bases, with 12 bases left in between. The CDR3 covers 14 residues. RNA transcripts yielded amplified TCR beta CDR3 regions. HTBI primers were used for first-round RT-PCR of the TCR CDR3. From the multiplex PCR reads, TCRdb called clonotypes with MiXCR, one entry per CDR3 protein. The sample has 450,000 to 600,000 distinct CDR3 sequences, roughly 15% seen once; the top ten hold about 15%.

The sample comprised blood. The J gene is TRBJ1-6, the V gene TRBV11-2; D uncertain. This TCR was recovered from a woman aged 40 to 50 with Graves' hyperthyroidism. The CDR3 loop reads CASSLAGLGSPLHF. The CDR3, as DNA: TGTGCCAGCAGCTTGGCGGGTTTGGGTTCACCCCTCCACTTT.